A selection of T cell receptor beta chains follows, all from one sample in a study of graft-versus-host responses after intestinal transplantation. The repertoire was sequenced with immunoSEQ multiplex PCR; TCRdb's copy has only in-frame clones and lacks some. Of about 12,000 clones listed, roughly 80% are singletons. Sequenced material: PBMCs, taken roughly 310 days after intestinal transplant. The source of these receptors is a human patient who received an intestinal transplant, so some T cells may come from the graft donor. Both conserved end residues are part of each CDR3. D genes are given only for firm matches. A row's size may be missing; if present it is once, few, many or a size class.

cdr3_aa: CASSLQWTSEEQFF
cdr3_nt: TGTGCCAGCAGTCTCCAGTGGACTAGCGAGGAGCAGTTCTTC
clone_size: -
v_call: TRBV27
j_call: TRBJ2-1
cdr3_length: 14
d_call: TRBD2

cdr3_aa: CASSYAGGGQETQYF
cdr3_nt: TGTGCCAGCAGTTACGCAGGGGGGGGCCAAGAGACCCAGTACTTC
clone_size: -
v_call: TRBV6-6
j_call: TRBJ2-5
cdr3_length: 15
d_call: -

cdr3_aa: CASTSGTQINYEQYF
cdr3_nt: TGTGCCAGCACCTCAGGGACGCAGATCAACTACGAGCAGTACTTC
clone_size: -
v_call: TRBV28
j_call: TRBJ2-7
cdr3_length: 15
d_call: -

cdr3_aa: CASSEFGSPPTAGYTF
cdr3_nt: TGTGCCAGCAGTGAATTTGGGAGCCCCCCCACCGCTGGCTACACCTTC
clone_size: few
v_call: TRBV25-1
j_call: TRBJ1-2
cdr3_length: 16
d_call: -

cdr3_aa: CASSLSLGVANIQYF
cdr3_nt: TGTGCCAGCAGCCTTAGTCTAGGGGTTGCCAACATTCAGTACTTC
clone_size: -
v_call: TRBV9
j_call: TRBJ2-4
cdr3_length: 15
d_call: -

cdr3_aa: CAISELYGEAFF
cdr3_nt: TGTGCCATCAGTGAACTATATGGTGAAGCTTTCTTT
clone_size: -
v_call: TRBV10-3
j_call: TRBJ1-1
cdr3_length: 12
d_call: -

cdr3_aa: CASLINRRANEKLFF
cdr3_nt: TGTGCCTCCCTCATCAACAGGCGGGCAAATGAAAAACTGTTTTTT
clone_size: -
v_call: TRBV30
j_call: TRBJ1-4
cdr3_length: 15
d_call: -

cdr3_aa: CASSLSGAGEAFF
cdr3_nt: TGTGCCAGCAGTTTATCGGGGGCAGGGGAAGCTTTCTTT
clone_size: -
v_call: TRBV27
j_call: TRBJ1-1
cdr3_length: 13
d_call: -

cdr3_aa: CASSEPTSELSYEQYF
cdr3_nt: TGTGCCAGCAGTGAACCTACTAGCGAACTGTCCTACGAGCAGTACTTC
clone_size: -
v_call: TRBV6-1
j_call: TRBJ2-7
cdr3_length: 16
d_call: TRBD2

cdr3_aa: CASRLTGWNEAFF
cdr3_nt: TGTGCCAGCAGGTTGACAGGTTGGAACGAAGCTTTCTTT
clone_size: -
v_call: TRBV2
j_call: TRBJ1-1
cdr3_length: 13
d_call: -

cdr3_aa: CATQGVGRVQETQYF
cdr3_nt: TGTGCCACGCAGGGGGTGGGGCGGGTTCAAGAGACCCAGTACTTC
clone_size: -
v_call: TRBV6-5
j_call: TRBJ2-5
cdr3_length: 15
d_call: TRBD1

cdr3_aa: CASSPRDTRGYGYTF
cdr3_nt: TGTGCCAGCAGTCCCCGGGACACTCGGGGATATGGCTACACCTTC
clone_size: -
v_call: TRBV6-1
j_call: TRBJ1-2
cdr3_length: 15
d_call: -

cdr3_aa: CASSDNPGSYEQYF
cdr3_nt: TGTGCCAGCAGTGATAACCCGGGTTCCTACGAGCAGTACTTC
clone_size: -
v_call: TRBV6-1
j_call: TRBJ2-7
cdr3_length: 14
d_call: -

cdr3_aa: CASSVGRDRVHEQYF
cdr3_nt: TGTGCCAGCAGCGTAGGCCGTGACAGGGTCCACGAGCAGTACTTC
clone_size: few
v_call: TRBV9
j_call: TRBJ2-7
cdr3_length: 15
d_call: TRBD1

cdr3_aa: CASSLGDYSNQPQHF
cdr3_nt: TGTGCCAGCAGTTTAGGCGATTATAGCAATCAGCCCCAGCATTTT
clone_size: -
v_call: TRBV28
j_call: TRBJ1-5
cdr3_length: 15
d_call: -

cdr3_aa: CASSFGGRATGELFF
cdr3_nt: TGTGCCAGCAGCTTCGGTGGGAGGGCCACCGGGGAGCTGTTTTTT
clone_size: -
v_call: TRBV4-2
j_call: TRBJ2-2
cdr3_length: 15
d_call: TRBD2

cdr3_aa: CASSLDRGGNTIYF
cdr3_nt: TGTGCCAGCAGCTTGGACAGGGGGGGAAACACCATATATTTT
clone_size: -
v_call: TRBV7-2
j_call: TRBJ1-3
cdr3_length: 14
d_call: TRBD1

cdr3_aa: CASRGRSSAFSYNEQFF
cdr3_nt: TGTGCCAGCAGGGGACGTTCTAGCGCCTTCTCCTACAATGAGCAGTTCTTC
clone_size: -
v_call: TRBV7-9
j_call: TRBJ2-1
cdr3_length: 17
d_call: -

cdr3_aa: CASSTPSGYNQPQHF
cdr3_nt: TGTGCCAGTAGTACTCCCTCGGGGTACAATCAGCCCCAGCATTTT
clone_size: few
v_call: TRBV19
j_call: TRBJ1-5
cdr3_length: 15
d_call: -

cdr3_aa: CAWSPGQGDSGYTF
cdr3_nt: TGTGCCTGGAGTCCTGGACAGGGGGATAGTGGCTACACCTTC
clone_size: -
v_call: TRBV30
j_call: TRBJ1-2
cdr3_length: 14
d_call: TRBD1

cdr3_aa: CASSYSGKETQYF
cdr3_nt: TGTGCCAGCAGTTACTCGGGGAAGGAGACCCAGTACTTC
clone_size: -
v_call: TRBV6-5
j_call: TRBJ2-5
cdr3_length: 13
d_call: -

cdr3_aa: CASRLGLAGEQYF
cdr3_nt: TGTGCCAGCAGACTGGGACTAGCGGGCGAGCAGTACTTC
clone_size: -
v_call: TRBV6-5
j_call: TRBJ2-7
cdr3_length: 13
d_call: TRBD2

cdr3_aa: CASSPTGTPYNSPLHF
cdr3_nt: TGTGCCAGCAGCCCTACCGGGACACCTTATAATTCACCCCTCCACTTT
clone_size: -
v_call: TRBV28
j_call: TRBJ1-6
cdr3_length: 16
d_call: -

cdr3_aa: CSASGLAGPNEQFF
cdr3_nt: TGCAGCGCCTCCGGACTAGCGGGACCTAATGAGCAGTTCTTC
clone_size: -
v_call: TRBV29-1
j_call: TRBJ2-1
cdr3_length: 14
d_call: TRBD2